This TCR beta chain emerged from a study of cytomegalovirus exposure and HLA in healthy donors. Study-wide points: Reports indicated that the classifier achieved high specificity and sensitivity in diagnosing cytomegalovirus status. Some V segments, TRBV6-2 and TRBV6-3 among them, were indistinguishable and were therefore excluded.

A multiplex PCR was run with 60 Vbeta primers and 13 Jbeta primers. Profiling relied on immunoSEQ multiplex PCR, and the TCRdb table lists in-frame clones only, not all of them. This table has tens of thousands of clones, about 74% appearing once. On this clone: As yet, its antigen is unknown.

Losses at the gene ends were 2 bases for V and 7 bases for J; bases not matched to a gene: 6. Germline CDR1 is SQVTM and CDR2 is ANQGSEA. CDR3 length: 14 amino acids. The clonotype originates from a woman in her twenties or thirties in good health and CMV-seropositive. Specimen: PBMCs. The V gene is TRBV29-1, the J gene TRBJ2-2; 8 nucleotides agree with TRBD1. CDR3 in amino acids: CSVEQGARVGELFF. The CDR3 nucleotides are TGCAGCGTTGAACAGGGGGCGAGGGTCGGGGAGCTGTTTTTT.